This entry lists 5 T cell receptor beta chains sequenced from one sample in a study of blood T cell repertoires in COVID-19 (dated by TCRdb to the early 2020s). The method behind the library was the immunoSEQ multiplex PCR assay. TCRdb took this table from immuneACCESS and kept in-frame rearrangements with V and J called. Such tables lack part of the clones; where checked against another copy, unresolved V genes explain under half of the gap, and the rest is unexplained. This sample gives roughly 88,000 clones in total; 55% to 80% of them show up just once. The top ten constitute around 23% of the sample. Sequencing was carried out using peripheral blood. The receptor set was obtained from a woman aged 55-70 years in a cohort sampled during active or convalescent COVID-19.

This clone appeared a few times. J is TRBJ1-1 and V is TRBV28, with D possibly matching TRBD1 (6 bases). The V gene's germline CDR1 is MDHEN and CDR2 SYDVKM. The ends were cut back, 6 bases at V and 6 bases at J, with 17 bases in the middle. The CDR3 is 14 amino acids. CDR3 bases: TGTGCCAGCAGGTTCAGGGGTGGGGTAGCTGAAGCTTTCTTT. It specifies CASRFRGGVAEAFF.

V is TRBV5-1 and J is TRBJ2-2; TRBD2 matches 10 bases. The CDR3 length is 17 residues. The germline gives CDR1 SGHRS, CDR2 YFSETQ. V shed 2 bases, J shed 0 bases, and the junction held 4 bases outside the gene matches. The CDR3 DNA is TGCGCCAGCAGCTTACCGGGACTAGCGTCGAACACCGGGGAGCTGTTTTTT. Its protein is CASSLPGLASNTGELFF.

The chain uses TRBV9 and TRBJ2-5; TRBD2 aligns across 11 bases. Per the germline V gene, CDR1 is SGDLS and CDR2 is YYNGEE. V was pared by 2 bases and J by 7 bases, with 7 bases of the junction left unmatched. The CDR3 is 15 residues long. CDR3: CASSVSSGGLSTQYF. CDR3 DNA: TGTGCCAGCAGCGTGTCTAGCGGGGGGCTCTCGACCCAGTACTTC.

The chain joins TRBV5-5 to TRBJ2-7; 7 positions match TRBD2. V lost 0 bases, J lost 2 bases, and 5 bases stayed unmatched. The CDR3 has 15 residues. Germline loops: CDR1 SGHKS, CDR2 YYEKEE (reference sequence). CDR3 sequence reads: CASSLASGETYEQYF. The DNA for the CDR3 is TGTGCCAGCAGCTTGGCGAGCGGGGAAACCTACGAGCAGTACTTC.

The chain joins TRBV5-1 to TRBJ1-6; tentatively, D is TRBD1 (6 bases). V was cut by 4 bases and J by 5 bases, with 19 bases left in between. This CDR3 is built from 17 residues. Germline CDR1 SGHRS, CDR2 YFSETQ. The CDR3 sequence: CASSSESQGRNNSPLHF. As DNA, the CDR3 is TGCGCCAGCAGCAGTGAGTCGCAGGGGAGAAATAATTCACCCCTCCACTTT.